This TCR beta chain was obtained from a study of T cell responses to AZD1222 COVID-19 vaccine. Overall study results and limits: Only a handful of AZD1222 recipients, about six in all, had baseline seropositivity. White British people made up most donors, females outnumbered males, and clonal diversity was possibly underestimated. Reportedly, nearly half the spike-specific TCRs target unmutated variant regions. Across the whole spike, CD4 TCRs peaked at regions 160-218 and 743-854.

In regard to this clone: Its specificity is not known.

V was pared by 7 bases and J by 0 bases, with 14 bases between. Germline CDR1 is SQVTM and CDR2 is ANQGSEA. CDR3 length equals 14 residues. The repertoire was sequenced with immunoSEQ multiplex PCR; TCRdb's copy has only in-frame clones and lacks some. The data contain 90,000 to 150,000 clones, around nine tenths of them singletons. The source was peripheral blood, collected on day 0 of AZD1222 vaccination. This TCR came from an adult in good health. The V call is TRBV29-1, the J call TRBJ2-3; the D gene is possibly TRBD2 (6 bases). The CDR3 spells CSAPSSGSTDTQYF. The CDR3 nucleotides read TGCAGCGCTCCGTCGAGCGGGAGCACAGATACGCAGTATTTT.